These T cell receptor beta chains were read from a single sample in a study of blood T cell repertoires in COVID-19. The repertoire was sequenced with immunoSEQ multiplex PCR; TCRdb's copy has only in-frame clones and lacks some. The data contain 400,000 to 550,000 clones, approximately 90% of them singletons. Sequencing was done on a sample of peripheral blood. The receptors stem from a woman in her twenties or thirties with acute or convalescent COVID-19. The conserved cysteine and the conserved F or W are not part of the CDR3 here.

j_call v_call cdr3_aa
TRBJ2-5 TRBV29-1 SVAGTGETQY
TRBJ2-1 TRBV6-6 ASSYGTGVGNEQF
TRBJ1-5 TRBV6-5 ASRSTVNQPQH
TRBJ1-2 TRBV29-1 SVDEVVRYYGYT
TRBJ1-2 TRBV30 AWSDRETGGYT
TRBJ1-1 TRBV11-3 ASSSTGDTEAF
TRBJ1-2 TRBV10-3 AISVQGADYGYT
TRBJ2-2 TRBV9 ASSAQPLGAGTNTGELF
TRBJ2-1 TRBV9 ASSVEVNYEQF
TRBJ2-3 TRBV9 ASSPGAQADTQY
TRBJ1-4 TRBV6-5 ASSYSSEKLF
TRBJ2-6 TRBV28 ASSLSDRTPRLDSGANVLT
TRBJ2-5 TRBV5-8 ASSLYGQETQY
TRBJ2-1 TRBV28 ASSFAGQGANEQF
TRBJ2-7 TRBV11-2 ASSSPGDSRYEQY
TRBJ2-7 TRBV5-1 ASRLAVGGEQY
TRBJ2-7 TRBV27 ASSLRQGATYEQY
TRBJ1-1 TRBV19 ASRRDRDPSEAF
TRBJ2-7 TRBV27 ASNAGSVGEQY
TRBJ2-1 TRBV7-9 ASSSQGNNNEQF
TRBJ1-2 TRBV30 AGKRGGDYGYT
TRBJ2-1 TRBV20-1 SVNGGEQF
TRBJ1-1 TRBV28 ASRVQGGVTEAF
TRBJ2-5 TRBV5-1 ASSYEAETQY
TRBJ1-4 TRBV13 ASSTGGQPNEKLF
TRBJ2-5 TRBV5-1 ASSPGGRQETQY
TRBJ2-2 TRBV21-1 ASSPRDRGDTGELF
TRBJ1-6 TRBV2 ARGDRGPSPLH
TRBJ2-7 TRBV5-6 ASSGDSSPYEQY
TRBJ2-7 TRBV29-1 SVLGDRGLYEQY
TRBJ1-2 TRBV7-6 ASSLCSGAQGTECGYT
TRBJ1-2 TRBV2 ASSELGLTNYGYT
TRBJ1-5 TRBV18 ASSRTTGDSNQPQH
TRBJ1-5 TRBV28 ASSRTVNQPQH
TRBJ2-2 TRBV9 ASTPNSGTGFVGELF
TRBJ1-3 TRBV6-1 ASSEEPGGGAGNTIY
TRBJ2-3 TRBV2 ASSERLGGAADTQY
TRBJ2-1 TRBV6-5 ASNPGQGSYNEQF
TRBJ1-1 TRBV19 ASRGGTLNTEAF
TRBJ2-7 TRBV27 ASSGGSLGEQY
TRBJ1-1 TRBV7-9 ASSFGQHTEAF
TRBJ2-6 TRBV28 ASSGSGANVLT
TRBJ1-6 TRBV6-5 ASSSDRAYNSPLH
TRBJ2-7 TRBV9 ASSVGGQGGYEQY
TRBJ2-1 TRBV6-6 ASTMTEYNEQF
TRBJ2-7 TRBV30 AWTDRTTYEQY
TRBJ1-2 TRBV28 ASSLAPWTGLGYGYT
TRBJ1-1 TRBV4-1 ASSQVRGYTEAF
TRBJ2-3 TRBV24-1 ATSDSGQFTDTQY